The table lists the clone carrying this T cell receptor (beta chain) with a few counts. What it binds is unknown. The study ran its PCR with 60 Vbeta and 13 Jbeta primers. Only in-frame clones appear in the TCRdb table, and some are missing; sequencing was by immunoSEQ multiplex PCR. This table holds around 190,000 clones, around 77% found once. The entry originates in a study of cytomegalovirus exposure and HLA in healthy donors. Notes on the study in general: In a later analysis, at a false discovery rate of 0.05, fewer than 20,000 TCR beta sequences matched HLA alleles.

Trimming pared 4 bases from V and 6 bases from J, leaving 11 bases between. From germline, CDR1 is MGHRA and CDR2 YSYEKL. This CDR3 is built from 13 residues. This sequence joins TRBV4-1 and TRBJ2-3; a possible D gene is TRBD2 (5 bases). This clonotype was obtained from a man aged 25 to 40 in good health and CMV-seronegative. Sequencing input: PBMCs. The chain's CDR3 is CASSLRTGDTQYF. The DNA for the CDR3 is TGCGCCAGCAGCCTAAGGACGGGGGATACGCAGTATTTT.